The 14 T cell receptor beta chains in this list originate from one sample, sequenced in a study of early T cells in non-severe SARS-CoV-2 infection. TCRdb re-called the 5' RACE reads with MiXCR, one entry per CDR3 protein. The sample yields 70,000 to 90,000 distinct CDR3 sequences, about a sixth seen once. Sequencing was performed on whole blood. Receptors originate from an adult who was a healthcare worker with PCR-confirmed SARS-CoV-2 infection or an uninfected control (not recorded which).

J is TRBJ2-7 and V is TRBV29-1; 9 bases map to TRBD1. The CDR3 is 13 amino acids. The V gene end was trimmed by 5 bases and the J gene end by 1 base; junction bases not matched to a gene: 3. Per germline, CDR1 SQVTM and CDR2 ANQGSEA. Written as DNA, the CDR3 is TGCAGCGTTAAGGGACAGGGATCCTACGAGCAGTACTTC. This sequence encodes CSVKGQGSYEQYF.

J is TRBJ2-1 and V is TRBV11-2; 15 bases fit TRBD2. The V gene end was trimmed by 1 base and the J gene end by 4 bases; junction bases not matched to a gene: 8. The germline V gene has CDR1 SGHAT and CDR2 FQNNGV. This CDR3 region has 19 residues. The DNA for the CDR3 is TGTGCCAGCAGCTTAGGCGGACTAGCGGGAGGGCCAGTGTACAATGAGCAGTTCTTC. Translating gives CASSLGGLAGGPVYNEQFF. The entire variable domain, with the rest obtained from reference TRBV11-2 and TRBJ2-1, is as follows: EAGVAQSPRYKIIEKRQSVAFWCNPISGHATLYWYQQILGQGPKLLIQFQNNGVVDDSQLPKDRFSAERLKGVDSTLKIQPAKLEDSAVYLCASSLGGLAGGPVYNEQFFGPGTRLTVL.

In its sample, this clonotype was seen a few times. V gene TRBV3-1 combines with J gene TRBJ2-3, with 9 bases that match TRBD2. The V gene's germline CDR1 is LGHDT and CDR2 YNNKEL (reference sequence). CDR3 length: 16 amino acids. V dropped 4 bases and J dropped 1; count of bases not matched to a gene: 6. The CDR3 loop is CASSLTRGGGTDTQYF. In nucleotides, the CDR3 is TGTGCCAGCAGCCTGACGCGGGGGGGAGGCACAGATACGCAGTATTTT.

This clonotype has only a few counts. The chain is built from TRBV7-9 and TRBJ1-2, with D perhaps TRBD1 (5 bases). Germline assignment: CDR1 SEHNR and CDR2 FQNEAQ (reference sequence). V was trimmed by 2 bases and J by 4 bases, leaving 11 bases between them. The CDR3 covers 14 residues. The CDR3 DNA follows: TGTGCCAGCAGCTTACCGGGACGGGCCTATGGCTACACCTTC. Translating gives CASSLPGRAYGYTF.

Only a few counts were recorded for this clonotype. The chain combines TRBV29-1 with TRBJ2-5; D possibly corresponds to TRBD2 (6 bases). From germline, CDR1 is SQVTM and CDR2 ANQGSEA. The CDR3 covers 11 residues. V dropped 1 base and J dropped 9 bases, with 9 bases sitting between them. CDR3 sequence: CSVEVGGPQYF. CDR3 nucleotide sequence: TGCAGCGTTGAAGTCGGAGGGCCCCAGTACTTC.

The chain has TRBV5-6 and TRBJ2-7, with a weak D call TRBD1 (5 bases). Per germline, CDR1 SGHDT and CDR2 YYEEEE. The CDR3 is made up of 13 amino acids. Trimming took off 3 bases at V and 1 base at J, with 8 bases between the two ends. The CDR3 coding sequence is TGTGCCAGCAGCTCCAGGGTTTCCTACGAGCAGTACTTC. As protein: CASSSRVSYEQYF. Based on the CDR3 plus reference TRBV5-6 and TRBJ2-7, the full variable domain is DAGVTQSPTHLIKTRGQQVTLRCSPKSGHDTVSWYQQALGQGPQFIFQYYEEEERQRGNFPDRFSGHQFPNYSSELNVNALLLGDSALYLCASSSRVSYEQYFGPGTRLTVT.

This clonotype was counted between two and nine times. DNA for the CDR3: TGTGCCAGCGACTCGACAGGGGAGAGCTCTGGAAACACCATATATTTT. The encoded protein is CASDSTGESSGNTIYF. The rearrangement uses TRBV9 and TRBJ1-3; 8 bases line up with TRBD1. The CDR3 has 16 residues. The junction had 9 bases not matched to a gene; V was cut back by 7 bases and J by 0 bases. Germline lookup yields CDR1 SGDLS and CDR2 YYNGEE.

The genes are TRBV7-3 and TRBJ2-3; TRBD2 matches 8 bases. Germline V gives CDR1 SGHTA, CDR2 FQGTGA. The V segment lost 2 bases and the J segment 3 bases; nucleotides outside the gene matches: 4. The CDR3 runs 15 residues. The CDR3 here is CASSLQSGSTDTQYF. For the CDR3, the DNA is TGTGCCAGCAGCTTACAAAGCGGGAGTACAGATACGCAGTATTTT. Looking up the rest from reference TRBV7-3 and TRBJ2-3 gives the full variable domain: GAGVSQTPSNKVTEKGKYVELRCDPISGHTALYWYRQSLGQGPEFLIYFQGTGAADDSGLPNDRFFAVRPEGSVSTLKIQRTERGDSAVYLCASSLQSGSTDTQYFGPGTRLTVL.

The chain uses TRBV19 and TRBJ1-2; 11 nucleotides line up with TRBD1. The V gene end was trimmed by 5 bases and the J gene end by 2 bases; junction bases not matched to a gene: 4. The CDR3 has 15 amino acids. Germline CDR1 and CDR2: LNHDA and SQIVND (reference sequence). CDR3 DNA: TGTGCCAGTAGTCCGCGGACAGGGGGCAACTATGGCTACACCTTC. Translating gives CASSPRTGGNYGYTF.

This clonotype was observed a few times. The V call is TRBV19, the J call TRBJ2-1; TRBD2 agrees at 7 bases. CDR3 size: 15 residues. Per the germline V gene, CDR1 is LNHDA and CDR2 is SQIVND (reference sequence). With 7 bases clipped from V and 6 bases from J, the junction kept 12 bases outside the gene matches. The CDR3 loop is CASTKMGEGRNEQFF. In DNA, the CDR3 is TGTGCCAGTACCAAGATGGGGGAGGGCCGCAATGAGCAGTTCTTC.

The rearrangement uses TRBV7-3 and TRBJ2-1; the match to TRBD1 covers 7 bases. From germline, CDR1 is SGHTA and CDR2 FQGTGA. The CDR3 spans 14 residues. V lost 2 bases to trimming and J lost 13 bases; unmatched junction nucleotides: 11. In DNA, the CDR3 is TGTGCCAGCAGCTTACACCGACAGGGTCCCAGCCAGTTCTTC. It specifies CASSLHRQGPSQFF.

The table lists this clonotype with a few counts. DNA of the CDR3: TGCAGCGCCACCGACAGGGGAGGGTCTGAAGCTTTCTTT. Residues: CSATDRGGSEAFF. The chain is built from TRBV29-1 and TRBJ1-1; 8 nucleotides line up with TRBD1. The V and J ends lost 7 bases and 6 bases, in that order; junction bases with no gene match: 10. The CDR3 covers 13 residues. From germline, CDR1 is SQVTM and CDR2 ANQGSEA.

This clonotype was seen ten or more times. The chain employs TRBV19 and TRBJ1-5, with TRBD1 matching over 9 bases. CDR1 and CDR2 (germline): LNHDA, SQIVND (reference sequence). The CDR3 extends over 15 amino acids. V gave up 10 bases and J gave up 1 base; unmatched junction bases: 8. Here the CDR3 reads CATQQGTGSNQPQHF. Written as DNA, the CDR3 is TGTGCCACCCAACAAGGGACAGGGAGCAATCAGCCCCAGCATTTT. The whole variable domain, remainder taken from reference TRBV19 and TRBJ1-5, is DGGITQSPKYLFRKEGQNVTLSCEQNLNHDAMYWYRQDPGQGLRLIYYSQIVNDFQKGDIAEGYSVSREKKESFPLTVTSAQKNPTAFYLCATQQGTGSNQPQHFGDGTRLSIL.

This sequence joins TRBV29-1 and TRBJ2-7, with 7 bases aligning to TRBD1. The CDR3 has 12 amino acids. Per the germline V gene, CDR1 is SQVTM and CDR2 is ANQGSEA. V lost 7 bases and J lost 3; bases outside the gene matches: 6. This CDR3 is CSAEGADYEQYF. The CDR3 DNA reads TGCAGCGCCGAGGGGGCAGACTACGAGCAGTACTTC.